This T cell receptor (beta chain) was captured by sequencing in a study of graft-versus-host responses after intestinal transplantation. Study-level information: Each recipient received anti-thymocyte globulin induction, then tacrolimus and steroids for three to four years.

Worth noting for this clone: Its cognate antigen is unknown.

Study observations and caveats: The marrow of recipients harbored GvH clones, and ileum or blood showed some of them first.

Libraries were prepared by immunoSEQ multiplex PCR; TCRdb keeps only in-frame clonotypes and omits some of them. Here the sample spans tens of thousands of clones, around 90% being singletons. The CDR3 is made up of 15 amino acids. Trimming removed 6 bases from V and 5 bases from J; junction bases left unmatched: 12. The germline V gene encodes CDR1 MNHEY and CDR2 SVGAGI. Sequencing was performed on PBMCs, taken about 120 days after intestinal transplantation. V usage is TRBV6-5 and J usage is TRBJ2-5, with 7 bases that match TRBD2. This TCR came from a human patient who received an intestinal transplant, so some T cells may come from the graft donor. CDR3 DNA sequence: TGTGCCAGCAGGGACGCAGCGGGGAGAAGGGAGACCCAGTACTTC. It codes for CASRDAAGRRETQYF.